The 9 T cell receptor beta chains below were found in one sample sequenced in a study of OX40 agonist ivuxolimab in advanced cancers. Profiling relied on immunoSEQ multiplex PCR, and the TCRdb table lists in-frame clones only, not all of them. Altogether about 38,000 clones are present, around 92% being singletons, with the ten largest covering approximately 9.6%. Here the sequenced sample was CD4+ or CD8+ T cells sorted from blood, taken in a trial of the OX40 agonist ivuxolimab. These receptors originate from an adult with an advanced solid tumor such as melanoma, head and neck, liver or kidney cancer.

The J gene is TRBJ2-5, the V gene TRBV7-9; D is uncertain. CDR3 length: 16 amino acids. Trimming removed 5 bases from V and 3 bases from J, with 19 bases in between. Germline CDR1 is SEHNR and CDR2 is FQNEAQ (reference sequence). The CDR3 region is CASSLRISSNEETQYF. For the CDR3, the DNA is TGTGCCAGCAGCCTAAGAATTTCCTCTAACGAAGAGACCCAGTACTTC.

CDR3 DNA: TGCGCCAGCAGCCAAGTCCCAGGAGAAGCCTACGAGCAGTACTTC. Translating gives CASSQVPGEAYEQYF. V and J are TRBV4-1 and TRBJ2-7; D not certain. V dropped 1 base and J dropped 2 bases, with 12 bases sitting between them. Germline values: CDR1 MGHRA, CDR2 YSYEKL. This CDR3 has 15 residues.

The rearrangement uses TRBV30 and TRBJ1-4; 8 nucleotides align to TRBD1. Germline V gives CDR1 GTSNPN, CDR2 SVGIG (reference sequence). This CDR3 is 14 amino acids long. V was clipped by 4 bases and J by 8 bases; unmatched bases: 9. The chain's CDR3 is CAWTGGAMGEKLFF. The CDR3 DNA reads as TGTGCCTGGACAGGGGGCGCGATGGGGGAAAAACTGTTTTTT.

This chain joins TRBV7-6 and TRBJ2-3; D unclear. Germline V gene data show CDR1 as SGHVS and CDR2 as FNYEAQ. V lost 1 base and J lost 4, with 15 bases in between. The CDR3 covers 16 residues. The CDR3 DNA follows: TGTGCCAGCAGCTTAGGTGGCAGTCCTCCCGCAGATACGCAGTATTTT. Translating gives CASSLGGSPPADTQYF.

The J gene is TRBJ2-1, the V gene TRBV10-3, with 8 nucleotides matching TRBD2. The V gene end was trimmed by 3 bases and the J gene end by 4 bases; junction bases not matched to a gene: 8. Germline V lookup: CDR1 ENHRY, CDR2 SYGVKD. The CDR3 sequence is 16 residues long. The DNA for the CDR3 is TGTGCCATCAGTGAAACGGGAGGGGATTTATACAATGAGCAGTTCTTC. The encoded protein is CAISETGGDLYNEQFF.

The chain links TRBV7-9 to TRBJ2-1; D gene unclear. CDR1 is SEHNR and CDR2 is FQNEAQ in the germline V gene (reference sequence). Between the trimmed V and J ends, which lost 3 bases and 7 bases, there was a span of 10 bases. CDR3 length: 13 amino acids. This CDR3 reads CASSFRQENEQFF. The DNA for the CDR3 is TGTGCCAGCAGCTTTAGGCAGGAAAATGAGCAGTTCTTC.

The chain employs TRBV6-6 and TRBJ2-7; D unresolved. V lost 4 bases and J 0 bases, leaving 13 bases between the germline ends. This CDR3 spans 15 amino acids. Looked up from germline, CDR1 is MNHNY and CDR2 is SVGAGI (reference sequence). The CDR3 is CASSLTPQSSYEQYV. The CDR3 DNA reads TGTGCCAGCAGTTTGACACCTCAGAGCTCCTACGAGCAGTACGTC.

The chain links TRBV5-6 to TRBJ2-7; D uncertain. The germline V gene encodes CDR1 SGHDT and CDR2 YYEEEE. V was clipped by 0 bases and J by 7 bases, with 14 bases between them. The CDR3 is 14 amino acids. CDR3 DNA: TGTGCCAGCAGCTTGGATCCGATTAACGGGGAGCAGTACTTC. Amino acid sequence: CASSLDPINGEQYF.

The chain carries TRBV19 and TRBJ2-7; 7 positions agree with TRBD1. V shed 10 bases, J shed 1 base, and the junction held 4 bases outside the gene matches. Germline V CDR1 and CDR2: LNHDA, SQIVND (reference sequence). The length of the CDR3 is 12 residues. The CDR3 DNA follows: TGTGCCACCTCGGACAGGTCCTACGAGCAGTACTTC. It encodes CATSDRSYEQYF.